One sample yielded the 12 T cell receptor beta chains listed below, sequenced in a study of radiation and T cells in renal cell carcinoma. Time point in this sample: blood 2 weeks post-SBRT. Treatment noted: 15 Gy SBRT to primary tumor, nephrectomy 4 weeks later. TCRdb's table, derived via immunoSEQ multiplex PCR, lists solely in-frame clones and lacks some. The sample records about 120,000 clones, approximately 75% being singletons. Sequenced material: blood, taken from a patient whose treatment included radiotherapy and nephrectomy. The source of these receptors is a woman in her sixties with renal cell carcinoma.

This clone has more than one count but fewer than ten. In DNA form, the CDR3 reads TGTGCCAGCTCACCACCCACGGGGGGCTCTGGAAACACCATATATTTT. It yields the protein CASSPPTGGSGNTIYF. The chain recombines TRBV18 with TRBJ1-3; D perhaps matches TRBD1 (5 bases). The CDR3 consists of 16 residues. Trimming pared 0 bases from V and 0 bases from J, leaving 9 bases between. Germline V gives CDR1 KGHSH, CDR2 LQKENI.

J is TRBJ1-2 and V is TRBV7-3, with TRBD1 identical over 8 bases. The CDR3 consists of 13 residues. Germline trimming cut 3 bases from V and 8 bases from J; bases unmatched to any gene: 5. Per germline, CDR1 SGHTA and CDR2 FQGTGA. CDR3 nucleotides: TGTGCCAGCAGCTTCCAGGGGGCTAGAGGCTACACCTTC. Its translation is CASSFQGARGYTF.

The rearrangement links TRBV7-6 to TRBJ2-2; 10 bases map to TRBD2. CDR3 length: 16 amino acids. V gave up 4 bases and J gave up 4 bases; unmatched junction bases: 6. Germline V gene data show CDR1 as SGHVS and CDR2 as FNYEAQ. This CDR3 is CASSSLAGEGTGELFF. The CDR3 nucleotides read TGTGCCAGCAGCTCTCTAGCGGGAGAGGGCACCGGGGAGCTGTTTTTT.

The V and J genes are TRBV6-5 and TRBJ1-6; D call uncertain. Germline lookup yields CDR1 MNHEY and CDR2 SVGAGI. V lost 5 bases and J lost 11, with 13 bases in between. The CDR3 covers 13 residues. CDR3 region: CASSLSGLPPLHF. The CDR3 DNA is TGTGCCAGCAGTCTCTCGGGTTTACCACCCCTCCACTTT.

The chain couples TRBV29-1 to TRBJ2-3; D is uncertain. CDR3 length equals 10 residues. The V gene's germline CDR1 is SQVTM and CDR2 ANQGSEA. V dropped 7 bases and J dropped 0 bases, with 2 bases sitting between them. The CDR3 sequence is CSASTDTQYF. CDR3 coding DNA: TGCAGCGCGAGCACAGATACGCAGTATTTT.

The CDR3 spells CASRLTGGKDEQYF. CDR3 DNA: TGCGCCAGCAGACTGACAGGGGGGAAGGACGAGCAGTACTTC. The V call is TRBV5-1, the J call TRBJ2-7, with 9 bases aligning to TRBD1. From germline, CDR1 is SGHRS and CDR2 YFSETQ. This CDR3 has 14 amino acids. J gave up 5 bases and V 5 bases, and 8 bases lay outside the gene matches.

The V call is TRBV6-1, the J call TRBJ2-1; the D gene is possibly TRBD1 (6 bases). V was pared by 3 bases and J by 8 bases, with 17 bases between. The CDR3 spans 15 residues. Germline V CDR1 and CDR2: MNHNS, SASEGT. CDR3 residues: CASSDITGFRDEQFF. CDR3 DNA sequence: TGTGCCAGCAGTGATATAACAGGGTTTAGGGATGAGCAGTTCTTC.

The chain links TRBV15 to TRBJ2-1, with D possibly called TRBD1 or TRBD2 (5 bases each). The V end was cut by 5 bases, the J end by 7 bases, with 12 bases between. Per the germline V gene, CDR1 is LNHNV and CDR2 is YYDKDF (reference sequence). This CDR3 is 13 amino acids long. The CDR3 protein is CATSPRWGNEQFF. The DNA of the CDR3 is TGTGCCACCAGCCCCAGGTGGGGGAATGAGCAGTTCTTC.

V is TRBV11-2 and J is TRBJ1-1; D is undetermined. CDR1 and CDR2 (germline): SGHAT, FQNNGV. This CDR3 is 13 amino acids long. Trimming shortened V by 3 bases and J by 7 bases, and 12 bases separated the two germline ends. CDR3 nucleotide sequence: TGTGCCAGCAGCTTCCAAAGGTCCTTTGAAGCTTTCTTT. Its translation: CASSFQRSFEAFF.

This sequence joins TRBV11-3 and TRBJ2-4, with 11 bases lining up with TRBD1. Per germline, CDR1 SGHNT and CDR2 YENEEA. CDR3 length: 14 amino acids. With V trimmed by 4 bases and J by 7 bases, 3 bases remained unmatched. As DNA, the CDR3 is TGTGCCAGCAGCTCGGGACAGGGGGGGAACATTCAGTACTTC. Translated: CASSSGQGGNIQYF. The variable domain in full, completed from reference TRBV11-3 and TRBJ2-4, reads EAGVVQSPRYKIIEKKQPVAFWCNPISGHNTLYWYLQNLGQGPELLIRYENEEAVDDSQLPKDRFSAERLKGVDSTLKIQPAELGDSAVYLCASSSGQGGNIQYFGAGTRLSVL.

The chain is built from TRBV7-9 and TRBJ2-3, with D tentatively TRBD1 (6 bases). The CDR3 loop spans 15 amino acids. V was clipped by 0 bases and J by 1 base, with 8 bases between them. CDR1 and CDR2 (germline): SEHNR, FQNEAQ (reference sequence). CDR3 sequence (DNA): TGTGCCAGCAGCTTAGCGGCAGGGGGCACAGATACGCAGTATTTT. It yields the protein CASSLAAGGTDTQYF.

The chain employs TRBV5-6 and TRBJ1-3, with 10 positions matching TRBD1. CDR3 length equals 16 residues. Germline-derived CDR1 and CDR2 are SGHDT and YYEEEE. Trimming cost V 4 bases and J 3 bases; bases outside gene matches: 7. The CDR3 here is CASSGGTGDSGNTIYF. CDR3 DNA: TGTGCCAGCAGCGGTGGGACAGGGGATAGTGGAAACACCATATATTTT.